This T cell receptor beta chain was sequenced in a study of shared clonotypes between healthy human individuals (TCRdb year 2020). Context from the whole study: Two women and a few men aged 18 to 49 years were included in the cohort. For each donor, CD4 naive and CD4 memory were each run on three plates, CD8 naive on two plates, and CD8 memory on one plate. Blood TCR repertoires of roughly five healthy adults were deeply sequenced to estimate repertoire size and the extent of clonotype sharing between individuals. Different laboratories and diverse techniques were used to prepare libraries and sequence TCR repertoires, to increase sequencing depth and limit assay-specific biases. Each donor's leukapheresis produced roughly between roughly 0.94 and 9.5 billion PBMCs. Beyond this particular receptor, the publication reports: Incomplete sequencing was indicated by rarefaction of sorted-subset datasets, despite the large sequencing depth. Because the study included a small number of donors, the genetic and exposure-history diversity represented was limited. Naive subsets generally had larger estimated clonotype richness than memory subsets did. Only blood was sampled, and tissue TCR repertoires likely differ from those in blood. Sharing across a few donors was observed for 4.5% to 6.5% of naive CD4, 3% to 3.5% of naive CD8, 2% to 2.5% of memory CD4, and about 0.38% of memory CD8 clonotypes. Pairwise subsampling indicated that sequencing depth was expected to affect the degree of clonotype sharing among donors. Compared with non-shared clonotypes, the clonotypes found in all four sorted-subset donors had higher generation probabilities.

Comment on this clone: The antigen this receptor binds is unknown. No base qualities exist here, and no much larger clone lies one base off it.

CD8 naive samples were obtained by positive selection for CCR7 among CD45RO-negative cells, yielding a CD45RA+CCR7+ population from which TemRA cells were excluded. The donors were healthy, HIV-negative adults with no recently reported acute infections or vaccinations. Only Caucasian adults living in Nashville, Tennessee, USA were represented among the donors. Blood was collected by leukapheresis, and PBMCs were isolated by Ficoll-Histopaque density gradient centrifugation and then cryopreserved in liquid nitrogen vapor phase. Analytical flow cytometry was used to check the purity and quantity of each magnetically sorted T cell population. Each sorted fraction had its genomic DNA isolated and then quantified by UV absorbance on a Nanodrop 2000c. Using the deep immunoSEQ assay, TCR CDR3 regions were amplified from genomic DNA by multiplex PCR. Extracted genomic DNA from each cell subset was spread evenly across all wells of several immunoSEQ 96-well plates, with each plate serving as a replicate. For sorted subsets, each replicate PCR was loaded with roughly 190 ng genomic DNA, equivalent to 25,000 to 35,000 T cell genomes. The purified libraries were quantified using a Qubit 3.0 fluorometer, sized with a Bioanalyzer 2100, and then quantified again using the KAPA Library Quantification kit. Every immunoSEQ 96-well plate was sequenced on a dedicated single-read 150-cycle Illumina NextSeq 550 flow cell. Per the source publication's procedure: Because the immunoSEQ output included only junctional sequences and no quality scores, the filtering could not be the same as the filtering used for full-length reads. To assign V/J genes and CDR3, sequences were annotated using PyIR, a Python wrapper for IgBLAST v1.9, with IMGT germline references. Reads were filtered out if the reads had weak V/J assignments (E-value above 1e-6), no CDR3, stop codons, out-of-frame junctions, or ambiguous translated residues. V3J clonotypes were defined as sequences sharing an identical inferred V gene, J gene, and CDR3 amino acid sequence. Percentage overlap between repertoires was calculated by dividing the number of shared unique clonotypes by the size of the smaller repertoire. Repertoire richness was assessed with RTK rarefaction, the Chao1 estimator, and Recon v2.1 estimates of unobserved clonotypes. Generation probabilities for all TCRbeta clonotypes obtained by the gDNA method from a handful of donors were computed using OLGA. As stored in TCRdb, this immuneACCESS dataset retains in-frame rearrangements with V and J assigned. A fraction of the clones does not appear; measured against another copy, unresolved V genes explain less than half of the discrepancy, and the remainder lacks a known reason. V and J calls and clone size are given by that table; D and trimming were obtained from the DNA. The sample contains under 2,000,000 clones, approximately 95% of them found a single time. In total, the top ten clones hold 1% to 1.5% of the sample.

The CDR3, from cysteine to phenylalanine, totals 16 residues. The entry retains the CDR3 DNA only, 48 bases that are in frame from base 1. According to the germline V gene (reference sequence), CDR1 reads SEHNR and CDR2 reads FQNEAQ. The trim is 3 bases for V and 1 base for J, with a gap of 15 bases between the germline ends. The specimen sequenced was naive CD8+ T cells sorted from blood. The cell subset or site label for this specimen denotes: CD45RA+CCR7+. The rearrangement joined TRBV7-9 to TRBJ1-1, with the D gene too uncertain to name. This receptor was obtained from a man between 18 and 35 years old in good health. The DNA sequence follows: TGTGCCAGCAGCTTTAAGACGAGGTGGGGGAACACTGAAGCTTTCTTT. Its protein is CASSFKTRWGNTEAFF.